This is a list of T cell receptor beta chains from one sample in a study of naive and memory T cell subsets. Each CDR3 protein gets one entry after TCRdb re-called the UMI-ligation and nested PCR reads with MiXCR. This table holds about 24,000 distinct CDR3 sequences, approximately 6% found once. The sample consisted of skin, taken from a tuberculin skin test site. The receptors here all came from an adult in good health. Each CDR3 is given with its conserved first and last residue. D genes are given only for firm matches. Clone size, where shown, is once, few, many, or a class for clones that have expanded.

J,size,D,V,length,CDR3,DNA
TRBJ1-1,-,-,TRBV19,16,CASSIGTGSASLRAFF,TGTGCCAGTAGTATTGGAACGGGGTCGGCCTCCCTGCGGGCTTTCTTT
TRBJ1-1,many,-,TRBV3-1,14,CASIGSSMDAEAFF,TGTGCCAGCATTGGGTCCTCAATGGACGCTGAAGCTTTCTTT
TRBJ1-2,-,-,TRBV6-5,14,CASTAQYTNYGYTF,TGTGCCAGCACGGCACAGTATACTAACTATGGCTACACCTTC
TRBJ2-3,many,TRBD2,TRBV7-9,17,CASSPPGVAGGLNPQYF,TGTGCCAGCAGCCCGCCGGGCGTAGCGGGAGGACTTAATCCGCAGTATTTT
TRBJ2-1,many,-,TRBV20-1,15,CSALERYMEDNEQFF,TGCAGTGCACTAGAGCGGTACATGGAAGACAATGAGCAGTTCTTC
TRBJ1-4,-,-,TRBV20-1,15,CSARDLPGHHEKLFF,TGCAGTGCTAGAGATCTCCCGGGGCATCATGAAAAACTGTTTTTT
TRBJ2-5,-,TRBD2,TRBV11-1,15,CASSLGLAGPETQYF,TGTGCCAGCAGCTTAGGACTAGCGGGCCCAGAGACCCAGTACTTC
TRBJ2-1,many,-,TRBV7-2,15,CASSLGFGVTGEQFF,TGTGCCAGCAGCTTAGGATTCGGCGTAACGGGTGAGCAGTTCTTC
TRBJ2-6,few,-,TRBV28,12,CASSLPANVLTF,TGTGCCAGCAGTTTGCCGGCCAACGTCCTGACTTTC
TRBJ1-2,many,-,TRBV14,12,CASSPRWYGYTF,TGTGCCAGCAGCCCGAGGTGGTATGGCTACACCTTC
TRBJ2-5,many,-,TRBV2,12,CASSEALQAQYF,TGTGCCAGCAGTGAAGCGCTCCAGGCCCAGTACTTC
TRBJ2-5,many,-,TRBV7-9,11,CASSFQETQYF,TGTGCCAGCAGCTTCCAAGAGACCCAGTACTTC
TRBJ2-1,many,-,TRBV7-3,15,CASSLGKSSYNEQFF,TGTGCCAGCAGCTTAGGGAAGAGCTCCTACAATGAGCAGTTCTTC
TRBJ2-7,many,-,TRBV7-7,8,CASSPTYF,TGTGCTAGCAGCCCCACCTACTTC
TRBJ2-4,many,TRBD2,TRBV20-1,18,CSARLAGAWGEAKNIQYF,TGCAGTGCTAGACTAGCGGGAGCCTGGGGGGAAGCCAAAAACATTCAGTACTTC
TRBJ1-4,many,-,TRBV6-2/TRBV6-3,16,CASRLRDGATNEKLFF,TGTGCCAGCAGACTGCGGGACGGTGCAACTAATGAAAAACTGTTTTTT
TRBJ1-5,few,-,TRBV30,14,CAWSGGGDSQPQHF,TGTGCCTGGAGTGGGGGGGGGGATAGTCAGCCCCAGCATTTT
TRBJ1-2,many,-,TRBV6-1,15,CASSDRQQANYGYTF,TGTGCCAGCAGTGATAGGCAGCAAGCTAACTATGGCTACACCTTC
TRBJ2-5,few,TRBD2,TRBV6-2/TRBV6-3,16,CASRRLGREGGETQYF,TGTGCCAGCAGACGCCTCGGGCGGGAGGGAGGTGAGACCCAGTACTTC
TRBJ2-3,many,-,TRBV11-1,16,CASSLGLSGFRDTQYF,TGTGCCAGCAGCTTAGGATTGTCAGGTTTTCGAGATACGCAGTATTTT
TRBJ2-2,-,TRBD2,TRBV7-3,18,CASSLRGLAGGDTGELFF,TGTGCCAGCAGCTTAAGAGGACTAGCGGGAGGGGACACCGGGGAGCTGTTTTTT
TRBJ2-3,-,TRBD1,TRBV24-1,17,CATSVPPGQGRADTQYF,TGTGCCACCAGTGTCCCTCCCGGACAGGGAAGGGCAGATACGCAGTATTTT
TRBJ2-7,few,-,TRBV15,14,CATSRDRKAYEQYF,TGTGCCACCAGCAGAGACAGGAAGGCCTACGAGCAGTACTTC
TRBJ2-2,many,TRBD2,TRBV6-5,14,CASSSREVTGELFF,TGTGCCAGCAGTTCACGGGAGGTCACCGGGGAGCTGTTTTTT
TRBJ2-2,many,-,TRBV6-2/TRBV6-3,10,CASGTGELFF,TGTGCCAGCGGGACCGGGGAGCTGTTTTTT
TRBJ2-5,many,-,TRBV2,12,CASSELVETQYF,TGTGCCAGCAGTGAACTAGTGGAGACCCAGTACTTC
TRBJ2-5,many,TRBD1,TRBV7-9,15,CASSLGQGAEETQYF,TGTGCCAGCAGCTTAGGCCAGGGGGCCGAAGAGACCCAGTACTTC
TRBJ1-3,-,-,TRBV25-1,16,CASTSGSGSSGNTIYF,TGTGCCAGCACTTCAGGGTCGGGAAGCTCTGGAAACACCATATATTTT
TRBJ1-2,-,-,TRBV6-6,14,CASSRGGSNYGYTF,TGTGCCAGCAGTCGAGGAGGGTCTAACTATGGCTACACCTTC
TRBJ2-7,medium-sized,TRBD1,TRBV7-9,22,CASSLAEKPGQDTRIRPYEQYF,TGTGCCAGCAGCTTAGCAGAGAAACCGGGACAGGATACCCGAATTCGACCGTACGAGCAGTACTTC
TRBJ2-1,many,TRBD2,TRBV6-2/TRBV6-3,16,CASSYGASGRYNEQFF,TGTGCCAGCAGTTACGGGGCTAGCGGGAGGTACAATGAGCAGTTCTTC
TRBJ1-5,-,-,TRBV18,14,CASSPEQGGQPQHF,TGTGCCAGCTCACCGGAACAGGGTGGCCAGCCCCAGCATTTT
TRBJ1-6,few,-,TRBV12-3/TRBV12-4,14,CASSLMAGISPLHF,TGTGCCAGCAGTTTAATGGCAGGGATTTCACCCCTCCACTTT
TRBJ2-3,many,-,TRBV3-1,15,CASSQDPGRTDTQYF,TGTGCCAGCAGCCAAGACCCAGGGAGAACAGATACGCAGTATTTT
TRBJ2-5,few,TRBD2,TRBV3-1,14,CASSVLAGGKTQYF,TGTGCCAGCAGCGTCCTGGCGGGAGGCAAGACCCAGTACTTC
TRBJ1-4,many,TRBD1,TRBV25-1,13,CASKGQGREKLFF,TGTGCCAGCAAGGGACAGGGACGAGAAAAACTGTTTTTT
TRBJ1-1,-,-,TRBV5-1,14,CASSLSSGELEAFF,TGCGCCAGCAGCTTGTCTTCAGGGGAGCTTGAAGCTTTCTTT
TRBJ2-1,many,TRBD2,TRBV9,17,CASSVDPGGGISNEQFF,TGTGCCAGCAGCGTAGATCCCGGGGGGGGGATTAGCAATGAGCAGTTCTTC
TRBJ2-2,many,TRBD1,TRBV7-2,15,CASSFAQGAGGELFF,TGTGCCAGCAGCTTTGCCCAGGGGGCCGGCGGGGAGCTGTTTTTT
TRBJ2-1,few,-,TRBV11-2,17,CASSLDVATGSHNEQFF,TGTGCCAGCAGCTTAGATGTGGCGACAGGATCCCACAATGAGCAGTTCTTC
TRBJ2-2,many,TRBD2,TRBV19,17,CASTHPQSGRGTGELFF,TGTGCCAGTACCCACCCACAGAGCGGGAGAGGAACCGGGGAGCTGTTTTTT
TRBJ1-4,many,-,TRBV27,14,CASSFSRTNEKLFF,TGTGCCAGCAGTTTCAGCAGAACTAATGAAAAACTGTTTTTT
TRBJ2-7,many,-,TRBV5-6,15,CASSLGQVGRYEQYF,TGTGCCAGCAGCTTGGGACAGGTAGGGCGATACGAGCAGTACTTC
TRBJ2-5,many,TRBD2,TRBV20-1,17,CSATRLAGGRGGETQYF,TGCAGTGCTACGCGACTAGCGGGAGGACGCGGAGGGGAGACCCAGTACTTC
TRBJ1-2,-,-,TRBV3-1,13,CASSRTDLGGYTF,TGTGCCAGCAGCCGTACGGATCTAGGCGGCTACACCTTC